Presented here are 2 T cell receptor beta chains from one specimen sequenced in a study of control samples from healthy donors and cancer patients. TCRdb's table, derived via immunoSEQ multiplex PCR, lists solely in-frame clones and lacks some. The sample has under 150,000 clones; roughly 92% are singletons. Sample: blood. These receptors all come from a man under 40 in good health.

The chain combines TRBV27 with TRBJ1-1; 8 bases fit TRBD1. CDR3 length: 15 residues. Germline V gene sequence: CDR1 MNHEY, CDR2 SMNVEV (reference sequence). The trim removed 5 bases at V and 9 bases at J, leaving 14 bases unmatched. The CDR3 DNA follows: TGTGCCAGCAGTCCCCAATTAAGCGGACAGGGAAAAGCTTTCTTT. This translates into CASSPQLSGQGKAFF.

The chain is built from TRBV6-5 and TRBJ2-2; 10 bases are a match to TRBD1. This CDR3 spans 15 amino acids. Germline CDR1 MNHEY, CDR2 SVGAGI. Trimming removed 8 bases from V and 3 bases from J; junction bases left unmatched: 6. The CDR3 DNA follows: TGTGCCAGCCGGGGAGGGACAGGGGACACCGGGGAGCTGTTTTTT. Amino acids: CASRGGTGDTGELFF.